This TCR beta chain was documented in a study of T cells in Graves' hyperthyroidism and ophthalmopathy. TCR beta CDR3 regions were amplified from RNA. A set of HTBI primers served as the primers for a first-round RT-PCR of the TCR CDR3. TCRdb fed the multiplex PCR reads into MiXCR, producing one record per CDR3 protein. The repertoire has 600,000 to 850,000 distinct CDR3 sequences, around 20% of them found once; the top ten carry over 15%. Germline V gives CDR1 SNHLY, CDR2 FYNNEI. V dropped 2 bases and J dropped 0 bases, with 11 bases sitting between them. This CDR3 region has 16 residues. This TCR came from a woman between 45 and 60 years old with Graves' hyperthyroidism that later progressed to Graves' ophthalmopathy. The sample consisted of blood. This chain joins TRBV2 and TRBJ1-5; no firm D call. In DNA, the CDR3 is TGTGCCAGCAGTGAAAGGTGGGAGGTTAGCAATCAGCCCCAGCATTTT. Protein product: CASSERWEVSNQPQHF.